This passage covers 17 T cell receptor beta chains from one sample sequenced in a study of T cells expressing NK-cell markers. For each CDR3 protein, TCRdb gives one entry from its re-call of the 5' RACE reads, without DNA. The listing records about 260,000 distinct CDR3 sequences. Sequencing input: blood T cells: a sorted CD56 or NKG2C T cell subset, CD4+ or CD8+ T cells, or bulk PBMC T cells (not recorded which). These receptors were collected from a man younger than 30 in good health.

The chain joins TRBV5-1 to TRBJ2-1; TCRdb names TRBD2, which stays unverified in the absence of DNA. From germline, CDR1 is SGHRS and CDR2 YFSETQ. This CDR3 is built from 18 residues. The CDR3 spells CASSLAGTSGRIYNEQFF.

The gene calls are TRBV28 and TRBJ2-2; with no DNA, the TCRdb D assignment of TRBD2 cannot be verified. CDR3 length equals 15 residues. CDR1 MDHEN and CDR2 SYDVKM come from the germline V gene. The CDR3 protein is CASRTSGVYTGELFF.

The chain carries TRBV24-1 and TRBJ2-1; with no DNA, the TCRdb D assignment of TRBD1 cannot be verified. Looked up from germline, CDR1 is KGHDR and CDR2 is SFDVKD. The CDR3 covers 16 residues. CDR3 loop: CATQNSGTGSYNEQFF.

The V and J genes are TRBV5-1 and TRBJ2-5; TCRdb calls TRBD1, which cannot be checked without DNA. The CDR3 contains 14 residues. Germline CDR1 reads SGHRS; CDR2 reads YFSETQ. The CDR3 sequence: CASSATGQQETQYF.

The chain's CDR3 is CASSFGRGSNQPQHF. The chain employs TRBV6-5 and TRBJ1-5; the TCRdb D gene call, TRBD1, has no DNA to confirm it. This CDR3 comprises 15 residues. Per the germline V gene, CDR1 is MNHEY and CDR2 is SVGAGI.

The rearrangement joins TRBV12-3 or TRBV12-4 to TRBJ2-3. The CDR3 spans 16 residues. CDR3 loop: CASSPQGQQITDTQYF.

The rearrangement joins TRBV11-2 to TRBJ2-4; there is no DNA to check the TCRdb D call of TRBD2. This CDR3 contains 18 residues. Germline V gene lookup returns CDR1 SGHAT and CDR2 FQNNGV. CDR3 in amino acids: CASSLTSGLAGGKNIQYF.

The rearrangement links TRBV12-3 or TRBV12-4 to TRBJ2-1. CDR3 length: 14 residues. The CDR3 spells CASSSGVFVNEQFF.

The V and J genes are TRBV12-3 or TRBV12-4 and TRBJ2-2; lacking DNA, the TRBD2 call made by TCRdb goes unchecked. CDR3 length: 13 residues. The CDR3: CASRSGRAGELFF.

The gene calls are TRBV18 and TRBJ2-5; there is no DNA to check the TCRdb D call of TRBD1. CDR1 KGHSH and CDR2 LQKENI come from the germline V gene. This CDR3 region has 15 residues. CDR3 sequence: CASSEKTGPVVTQYF. The full variable domain, in which reference TRBV18 and TRBJ2-5 provide the parts outside the CDR3, is NAGVMQNPRHLVRRRGQEARLRCSPMKGHSHVYWYRQLPEEGLKFMVYLQKENIIDESGMPKERFSAEFPKEGPSILRIQQVVRGDSAAYFCASSEKTGPVVTQYFGPGTRLLVL.

Here the CDR3 reads CASSLHLDRPTQYF. The chain carries TRBV11-2 and TRBJ2-3; TCRdb reports TRBD1, a call that lacks DNA to check it against. The CDR3 is made up of 14 amino acids. Germline CDR1 reads SGHAT; CDR2 reads FQNNGV. Full variable domain (outside the CDR3, taken from reference TRBV11-2 and TRBJ2-3): EAGVAQSPRYKIIEKRQSVAFWCNPISGHATLYWYQQILGQGPKLLIQFQNNGVVDDSQLPKDRFSAERLKGVDSTLKIQPAKLEDSAVYLCASSLHLDRPTQYFGPGTRLTVL.

The J gene is TRBJ2-1, the V gene TRBV7-7; TCRdb designates TRBD1, a call that cannot be tested without DNA. Germline V gene data show CDR1 as SSHAT and CDR2 as FNYEAQ (reference sequence). CDR3 length: 15 amino acids. This chain's CDR3 is CASSLAPQGANEQFF.

This chain connects TRBV5-1 to TRBJ2-1. This CDR3 comprises 14 residues. From germline, CDR1 is SGHRS and CDR2 YFSETQ. The CDR3: CASSLVEKHNEQFF.

V gene TRBV7-9 combines with J gene TRBJ2-2. Germline V gives CDR1 SEHNR, CDR2 FQNEAQ (reference sequence). The CDR3 runs 14 residues. The CDR3 loop is CASSFRLTTGELFF.

This rearrangement joins TRBV11-2 to TRBJ2-2; TCRdb designates TRBD2, a call that cannot be tested without DNA. The CDR3 spans 16 residues. The germline CDR1 and CDR2 sequences are SGHAT and FQNNGV. The CDR3 spells CASTTRGREYTGELFF.

The rearrangement uses TRBV12-3 or TRBV12-4 and TRBJ1-1. The CDR3 length is 14 residues. The CDR3 loop is CAITTRRGSTEAFF.

The chain recombines TRBV12-3 or TRBV12-4 with TRBJ1-1. This CDR3 contains 14 residues. CDR3 residues: CASSIGFGDTEAFF.